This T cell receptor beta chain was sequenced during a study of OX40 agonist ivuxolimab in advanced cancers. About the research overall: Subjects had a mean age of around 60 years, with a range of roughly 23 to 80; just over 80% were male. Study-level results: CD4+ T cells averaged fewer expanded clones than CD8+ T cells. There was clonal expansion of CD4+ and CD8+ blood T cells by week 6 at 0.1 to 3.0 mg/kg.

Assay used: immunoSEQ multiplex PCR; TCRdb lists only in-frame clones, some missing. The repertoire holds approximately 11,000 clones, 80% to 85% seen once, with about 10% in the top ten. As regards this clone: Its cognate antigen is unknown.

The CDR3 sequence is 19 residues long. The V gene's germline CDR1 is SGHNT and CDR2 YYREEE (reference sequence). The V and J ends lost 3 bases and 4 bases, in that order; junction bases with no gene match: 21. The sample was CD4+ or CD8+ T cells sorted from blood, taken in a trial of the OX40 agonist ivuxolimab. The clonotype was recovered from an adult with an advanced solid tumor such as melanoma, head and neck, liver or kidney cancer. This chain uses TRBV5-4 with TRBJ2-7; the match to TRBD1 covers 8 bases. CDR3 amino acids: CASSSGQGASTPASYEQYF. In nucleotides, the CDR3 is TGTGCCAGCAGCTCCGGACAGGGAGCAAGTACACCGGCGAGTTACGAGCAGTACTTC.